This T cell receptor beta chain was retrieved from a study of cytomegalovirus exposure and HLA in healthy donors. Study background: The platform used for the 120 or so validation repertoires matched that of the 666 first-cohort repertoires, a later analysis reported.

CDR3 length: 15 residues. Germline V gene sequence: CDR1 MNHNS, CDR2 SASEGT. The V end lost 6 bases, the J end lost 3 bases, and 17 bases lay between the germline ends. Separation from the approximately 710-subject first cohort characterized the roughly 130-subject validation cohort, to which the donors belonged. With respect to this clone: Antigen unknown.

Method: immunoSEQ multiplex PCR; TCRdb's copy keeps in-frame clones and lacks some. The sample includes about 190,000 clones, roughly 82% seen only once; the top ten take approximately 7%. Regarding the study as a whole: The investigators catalogued 164 TCR beta chains as cytomegalovirus-associated.

The sequenced material came from PBMCs. The origin of this receptor is a man aged 18 to 35 in good health and CMV-seropositive. The V and J genes are TRBV6-1 and TRBJ1-1; D remains ambiguous. CDR3 DNA sequence: TGTGCCAGCAGCGGTAAAGGTTGGGAGGACACTGAAGCTTTCTTT. Translated: CASSGKGWEDTEAFF.